These 21 T cell receptor beta chains were sequenced from one sample in a study of patients and donors after allogeneic stem cell transplantation. TCRdb analysed the RT-PCR reads with MiXCR anew, one entry per CDR3 protein. The table shows roughly 200,000 distinct CDR3 sequences, with 41% occurring only once. The sequenced material came from blood, either unsorted or a sorted T cell fraction (not recorded which). These receptors originate from a human donor who was either an allogeneic HSCT recipient or a stem cell or donor lymphocyte infusion donor (not recorded which). It is not recorded whose cells these are; they may come from a transplant donor.

The J gene is TRBJ2-3, the V gene TRBV20-1; no clear D gene. V was trimmed by 0 bases and J by 4 bases, leaving 5 bases between them. CDR3 length: 12 residues. CDR1 DFQATT and CDR2 SNEGSKA come from the germline V gene (reference sequence). CDR3 coding DNA: TGCAGTGCTAGAGATTCCCCAGATACGCAGTATTTT. It yields the protein CSARDSPDTQYF.

The sample holds a few counts of this clonotype. This chain links TRBV12-3 or TRBV12-4 with TRBJ1-1, with 7 positions matching TRBD1. Germline trimming cut 5 bases from V and 5 bases from J; bases unmatched to any gene: 5. The CDR3 has 13 residues. This CDR3 reads CASSATGTTEAFF. The CDR3 coding sequence is TGTGCCAGCAGTGCGACAGGGACGACTGAAGCTTTCTTT.

The chain combines TRBV5-6 with TRBJ2-3; D gene uncertain. The germline V and J ends were trimmed by 7 bases and 3 bases, with 9 bases remaining between them. This CDR3 contains 12 residues. CDR1 is SGHDT, CDR2 YYEEEE, per germline. The CDR3 reads CASRALTDTQYF. The CDR3 bases are TGTGCCAGCCGGGCCCTGACAGATACGCAGTATTTT.

J is TRBJ1-5 and V is TRBV15, with TRBD1 as a possible D gene (6 bases). V dropped 5 bases and J dropped 7 bases, with 12 bases sitting between them. The CDR3 is 13 residues long. CDR1 and CDR2 from the germline V gene are LNHNV and YYDKDF (reference sequence). This chain's CDR3 is CATSQGQGQPQHF. As DNA, the CDR3 is TGTGCCACCAGCCAGGGGCAAGGGCAGCCCCAGCATTTT.

This clonotype was seen only a few times. The CDR3 bases are TGTGCCAGCAGCGTCCCATTAGCGGGAGACTACAATGAGCAGTTCTTC. It translates to CASSVPLAGDYNEQFF. This sequence joins TRBV9 and TRBJ2-1; 9 nucleotides line up with TRBD2. This CDR3 is 16 amino acids long. The V gene's germline CDR1 is SGDLS and CDR2 YYNGEE. Trimming removed 2 bases from V and 3 bases from J; junction bases left unmatched: 6.

The chain has TRBV29-1 and TRBJ2-7; 11 positions match TRBD2. V trimming: 6 bases; J trimming: 3 bases; junction bases outside the gene matches: 7. In germline, CDR1 is SQVTM, CDR2 ANQGSEA. This CDR3 contains 14 residues. CDR3 loop: CSVLLAGAHYEQYF. The CDR3 bases are TGCAGCGTACTACTAGCGGGAGCCCACTACGAGCAGTACTTC.

V and J are TRBV9 and TRBJ1-4; the match to TRBD1 covers 7 bases. In germline, CDR1 is SGDLS, CDR2 YYNGEE. Trimming cost V 4 bases and J 3 bases; bases outside gene matches: 3. CDR3 length: 14 residues. The CDR3 spells CASSRGQSNEKLFF. CDR3 bases: TGTGCCAGCAGCAGGGGACAGTCTAATGAAAAACTGTTTTTT.

This clonotype was detected a few times. The chain combines TRBV7-2 with TRBJ2-2; TRBD2 matches 7 bases. V was pared by 5 bases and J by 0 bases, with 9 bases of the junction left unmatched. The CDR3 loop spans 17 amino acids. Germline V lookup: CDR1 SGHTA, CDR2 FQGNSA. CDR3 nucleotide sequence: TGTGCCAGCAGCCCCTACGGGGCGGGAGCGAACACCGGGGAGCTGTTTTTT. Protein product: CASSPYGAGANTGELFF.

The CDR3 spells CASSLTIYEQYF. CDR3 in DNA: TGTGCCAGCAGTTTAACCATCTACGAGCAGTACTTC. The chain combines TRBV12-3 or TRBV12-4 with TRBJ2-7; D is ambiguous. The CDR3 sequence is 12 residues long. Trimming left V 2 bases short and J 3 bases short, with 5 bases between.

This clonotype was recorded a few times. This chain joins TRBV15 and TRBJ1-1, with a weak D call TRBD1 (6 bases). The CDR3 totals 17 residues. Germline V gives CDR1 LNHNV, CDR2 YYDKDF (reference sequence). The germline V and J ends were trimmed by 1 base and 3 bases, with 18 bases remaining between them. CDR3 sequence reads: CATSRAEPEGVDTEAFF. Here the CDR3 DNA reads TGTGCCACCAGCAGAGCCGAGCCCGAGGGGGTGGACACTGAAGCTTTCTTT.

The chain carries TRBV6-5 and TRBJ2-7; TRBD2 matches 8 bases. Germline loops: CDR1 MNHEY, CDR2 SVGAGI. This CDR3 is built from 18 residues. With V trimmed by 5 bases and J by 0 bases, 15 bases remained unmatched. CDR3 protein: CASSRPAHPGGVSYEQYF. The CDR3 DNA is TGTGCCAGCAGTCGGCCGGCCCACCCGGGAGGGGTCTCCTACGAGCAGTACTTC.

The rearrangement links TRBV12-3 or TRBV12-4 to TRBJ2-1; D is uncertain. Trimming removed 4 bases from V and 12 bases from J, with 19 bases in between. There are 14 residues in the CDR3. CDR3 nucleotide sequence: TGTGCCAGCAGTTCTGCGGCCGCGGTTAACTGGCAGTTCTTC. It encodes CASSSAAAVNWQFF.

V and J are TRBV29-1 and TRBJ2-7, with 7 bases lining up with TRBD1. The CDR3 has 13 residues. Germline V CDR1 and CDR2: SQVTM, ANQGSEA. V gave up 7 bases and J gave up 5 bases; unmatched junction bases: 11. CDR3 residues: CSARGGQGDEQYF. CDR3 sequence (DNA): TGCAGCGCCCGAGGCGGGCAGGGGGACGAGCAGTACTTC.

This clonotype was counted a few times. The chain employs TRBV15 and TRBJ2-1; 9 nucleotides agree with TRBD1. The CDR3 consists of 15 residues. Losses at the gene ends were 6 bases for V and 4 bases for J; bases not matched to a gene: 7. CDR1 and CDR2 from the germline V gene are LNHNV and YYDKDF (reference sequence). CDR3 loop: CATSKDRGNYNEQFF. DNA for the CDR3: TGTGCCACCAGTAAGGACAGGGGAAATTACAATGAGCAGTTCTTC.

The CDR3 DNA reads as TGTGCCAGCAGCTCGGGAATGGGTACGCAGTATTTT. Its protein is CASSSGMGTQYF. The chain recombines TRBV13 with TRBJ2-3, with D maybe TRBD2 (5 bases). Trimming left V 4 bases short and J 8 bases short, with 10 bases between. The length of the CDR3 is 12 residues. CDR1 is PRHDT and CDR2 is FYEKMQ in the germline V gene (reference sequence).

The CDR3 DNA reads TGTGCCAGCAGTCCATTGCCCCCGATACGCTACACCTTC. The encoded protein is CASSPLPPIRYTF. J is TRBJ1-2 and V is TRBV28, with D uncertain. The germline CDR1 and CDR2 sequences are MDHEN and SYDVKM. V dropped 5 bases and J dropped 9 bases, with 16 bases sitting between them. This CDR3 has 13 amino acids.

The V and J genes are TRBV7-9 and TRBJ1-3; D call uncertain. In germline, CDR1 is SEHNR, CDR2 FQNEAQ (reference sequence). With 11 bases removed from V and 4 bases from J, the gap between germline ends came to 12 bases. The CDR3 is made up of 12 amino acids. CDR3 region: CALAGGGNTIYF. The CDR3 nucleotides are TGTGCCCTAGCCGGAGGCGGAAACACCATATATTTT. The whole variable domain, remainder taken from reference TRBV7-9 and TRBJ1-3, is DTGVSQNPRHKITKRGQNVTFRCDPISEHNRLYWYRQTLGQGPEFLTYFQNEAQLEKSRLLSDRFSAERPKGSFSTLEIQRTEQGDSAMYLCALAGGGNTIYFGEGSWLTVV.

This clonotype was detected a few times. The CDR3 spells CASSLEQGWGEKLFF. The CDR3 bases are TGCGCCAGCAGCTTGGAGCAGGGGTGGGGTGAAAAACTGTTTTTT. V and J are TRBV5-1 and TRBJ1-4; D perhaps matches TRBD1 (6 bases). The CDR3 contains 15 residues. The germline V gene has CDR1 SGHRS and CDR2 YFSETQ. Trimming took 0 bases from V and 7 from J, leaving 13 bases between them.

This clonotype was detected only once. J is TRBJ2-1 and V is TRBV11-1; 7 bases are shared with TRBD2. After removal of 5 bases from V and 8 bases from J, the junction contained 9 bases not matched to a gene. The CDR3 spans 14 residues. In germline, CDR1 is SGHAT, CDR2 FQDESV (reference sequence). The CDR3 protein is CASSPSRTRDEQFF. In DNA form, the CDR3 reads TGTGCCAGCAGCCCGTCCCGGACTAGAGATGAGCAGTTCTTC.

The gene calls are TRBV5-6 and TRBJ2-2; D perhaps matches TRBD2 (5 bases). In germline, CDR1 is SGHDT, CDR2 YYEEEE. Deletions cut 1 base from V and 1 base from J, with 11 bases between. The CDR3 totals 16 residues. CDR3 in amino acids: CASSLLDSMNTGELFF. The CDR3 DNA is TGTGCCAGCAGCTTGTTGGACTCCATGAACACCGGGGAGCTGTTTTTT.

The rearrangement links TRBV2 to TRBJ2-6; D gene ambiguous. V lost 7 bases and J lost 1, with 8 bases in between. There are 14 residues in the CDR3. CDR1 SNHLY and CDR2 FYNNEI come from the germline V gene. Here the CDR3 reads CASIGQSGANVLTF. CDR3 nucleotides: TGTGCCAGCATAGGGCAGTCTGGGGCCAACGTCCTGACTTTC.